What follows are 13 T cell receptor beta chains derived from one specimen sequenced in a study of response to subunit inactivated influenza vaccine. Using its own MiXCR run on the RT-PCR reads, TCRdb lists one record per CDR3 protein. This sample has roughly 700,000 distinct CDR3 sequences; approximately 14% occur once, and the top ten carry roughly 11%. The source material was PBMCs from blood, sampled roughly 12 days after vaccination. The receptors derive from a middle-aged man who received an inactivated influenza vaccine.

This clonotype appeared many times. The chain carries TRBV10-3 and TRBJ2-1; weak D call: TRBD2 (6 bases). V was shortened by 3 bases and J by 1 base, with 13 bases between the two germline ends. Germline values: CDR1 ENHRY, CDR2 SYGVKD. The CDR3 runs to 16 residues. The CDR3 is CAISEGDSPSYNEQFF. DNA of the CDR3: TGTGCCATCAGTGAAGGGGACTCGCCTTCCTACAATGAGCAGTTCTTC.

A few counts support this clonotype. The chain combines TRBV20-1 with TRBJ1-6, with 7 bases matching TRBD1. The CDR3 is 15 amino acids. The trim removed 5 bases at V and 4 bases at J, leaving 8 bases unmatched. CDR1 and CDR2 from the germline V gene are DFQATT and SNEGSKA (reference sequence). The chain's CDR3 is CSAWPGDSYNSPLHF. DNA for the CDR3: TGCAGTGCTTGGCCGGGGGACAGTTATAATTCACCCCTCCACTTT.

This clonotype came up a few times. The chain joins TRBV9 to TRBJ1-1, with D hard to call. Trimming removed 0 bases from V and 4 bases from J, with 7 bases in between. The CDR3 is made up of 13 amino acids. Germline V gene sequence: CDR1 SGDLS, CDR2 YYNGEE. The DNA for the CDR3 is TGTGCCAGCAGCGTAGGCATGGGCACTGAAGCTTTCTTT. This encodes CASSVGMGTEAFF. The whole variable domain, filled in from reference TRBV9 and TRBJ1-1, reads DSGVTQTPKHLITATGQRVTLRCSPRSGDLSVYWYQQSLDQGLQFLIQYYNGEERAKGNILERFSAQQFPDLHSELNLSSLELGDSALYFCASSVGMGTEAFFGQGTRLTVV.

The chain links TRBV6-1 to TRBJ1-4; tentatively, D is TRBD1 (6 bases). Germline CDR1 MNHNS, CDR2 SASEGT. The CDR3 loop spans 16 amino acids. V was cut by 2 bases and J by 7 bases, with 17 bases left in between. CDR3 in DNA: TGTGCCAGCAGTGAAACGCGGACAGTACGGGGTGAAAAACTGTTTTTT. Amino acids: CASSETRTVRGEKLFF.

This clonotype was detected ten times or more. J is TRBJ2-1 and V is TRBV27; 8 bases are a match to TRBD1. Germline V gene data show CDR1 as MNHEY and CDR2 as SMNVEV (reference sequence). V shed 5 bases, J shed 4 bases, and the junction held 7 bases outside the gene matches. The CDR3 spans 15 residues. The CDR3 nucleotides are TGTGCCAGCAGTCCCACCCGACAGGGGTACAATGAGCAGTTCTTC. It specifies CASSPTRQGYNEQFF.

The rearrangement uses TRBV7-9 and TRBJ2-7, with TRBD2 identical over 10 bases. This CDR3 region has 16 residues. In germline, CDR1 is SEHNR, CDR2 FQNEAQ (reference sequence). The V and J ends lost 1 base and 2 bases, in that order; junction bases with no gene match: 5. The chain's CDR3 is CASSLGIAGGPYEQYF. The CDR3 DNA follows: TGTGCCAGCAGCTTAGGAATAGCGGGAGGACCCTACGAGCAGTACTTC.

The sample holds a few counts of this clonotype. The V gene is TRBV6-2 or TRBV6-3, the J gene TRBJ2-2, with 7 bases lining up with TRBD2. V lost 2 bases and J lost 0; bases outside the gene matches: 3. The CDR3 extends over 16 amino acids. Germline CDR1 reads MNHEY; CDR2 reads SVGEGT. Here the CDR3 reads CASSYGRGPNTGELFF. CDR3 DNA: TGTGCCAGCAGTTACGGGAGGGGTCCGAACACCGGGGAGCTGTTTTTT.

V is TRBV6-5 and J is TRBJ2-3, with a weak D call TRBD2 (6 bases). The length of the CDR3 is 17 residues. Germline V gene lookup returns CDR1 MNHEY and CDR2 SVGAGI. V lost 2 bases and J lost 1, with 16 bases in between. The CDR3 protein is CASSYATSWGGTDTQYF. The CDR3 DNA is TGTGCCAGCAGTTACGCGACTAGTTGGGGGGGCACAGATACGCAGTATTTT.

The genes are TRBV7-6 and TRBJ2-3, with D perhaps matching TRBD1 or TRBD2 (5 bases each). The CDR3 is made up of 13 amino acids. The germline V and J ends were trimmed by 6 bases and 6 bases, with 13 bases remaining between them. Germline-derived CDR1 and CDR2 are SGHVS and FNYEAQ. In DNA form, the CDR3 reads TGTGCCAGCAGGAGGGCAGGGTACGATACGCAGTATTTT. Protein product: CASRRAGYDTQYF.

This clonotype came up a few times. The J gene is TRBJ2-3, the V gene TRBV21-1. TRBV21-1 is marked as a pseudogene. There are 12 residues in the CDR3. DNA of the CDR3: TGTGCCAGCGCCCACAGCACAGATACGCAGTATTTT. Translation gives CASAHSTDTQYF.

This clonotype has more than one count but fewer than ten. The J gene is TRBJ2-1, the V gene TRBV4-3, with D perhaps matching TRBD2 (5 bases). Per germline, CDR1 LGHNA and CDR2 YSLEER. Trimming removed 1 base at V and 0 bases at J, with 7 bases between. The CDR3 covers 15 residues. CDR3 sequence: CASSQVGSSYNEQFF. CDR3 bases: TGCGCCAGCAGCCAAGTGGGGAGCTCCTACAATGAGCAGTTCTTC.

The rearrangement uses TRBV5-5 and TRBJ2-7; possibly TRBD1 for D (7 bases). The V gene lost 4 bases and the J gene lost 9 bases, with 14 bases spanning the gap. Germline V gives CDR1 SGHKS, CDR2 YYEKEE (reference sequence). The CDR3 contains 12 residues. Here the CDR3 reads CASSMDRRGQYF. The CDR3 coding sequence is TGTGCCAGCAGCATGGACAGGCGGGGGCAGTACTTC.

In this sample, this clonotype turned up a few times. The chain has TRBV20-1 and TRBJ2-5; 10 positions agree with TRBD1. Germline assignment: CDR1 DFQATT and CDR2 SNEGSKA (reference sequence). J lost 5 bases, V lost 1 base, and 4 bases had no gene match. The CDR3 length is 14 residues. The CDR3 loop reads CSARGDRGWETQYF. CDR3 in DNA: TGCAGTGCTAGAGGGGACAGGGGTTGGGAGACCCAGTACTTC.